The source of this TCR beta chain is a study of T cell repertoires in cytomegalovirus infection. Study-level background: It was the public TCR beta signatures that indicated both CMV infection and matching HLA type.

Overall study results and limits: The study identified carriers of CMV plus the relevant HLA from cumulative public TCR beta family frequency.

V gave up 0 bases and J gave up 5 bases; unmatched junction bases: 10. The CDR3 has 20 amino acids. Germline values: CDR1 LGHNA, CDR2 YSLEER. This clonotype was picked up a small number of times. The antigen is not known. A single record per CDR3 protein comes from TCRdb applying MiXCR to the reads. The table has approximately 100,000 distinct CDR3 sequences, around a quarter seen once. The sequence came from a human donor in good health (CMV status not recorded). Some clones in this sample may be carry-over from other donors' samples. The chain couples TRBV4-3 to TRBJ2-1; 16 bases agree with TRBD2. What was sequenced was CD8+ T cells from PBMCs. The CDR3 DNA reads as TGCGCCAGCAGCCAAGATTGGGGACTAGCGGGAGGGGCTTTGGACAATGAGCAGTTCTTC. This codes for CASSQDWGLAGGALDNEQFF.